Here is one T cell receptor beta chain with its context. Its antigen is unknown. Stated treatment: approximately nine-day PBMC culture with coronavirus spike peptide pools or control peptides (ViraFEST assay). These data originate in a study of vaccination and CD4 T cells after COVID-19. As for the study in general: The peptides that stimulated the cells were overlapping spike peptides from SARS-CoV-2, HCoV-NL63, HCoV-OC43 and HCoV-229E. Study-wide results and caveats: Median SARS-CoV-2-reactive clonotype numbers went from about 20 to 38; this increase was not significant.

Sequenced with the Oncomine TCR Beta short-read assay was DNA taken from cultured CD4+ T cells. Using its own MiXCR run on the PCR reads, TCRdb lists one record per CDR3 protein. This table holds some 4,000 distinct CDR3 sequences, 35% to 50% found once. Trimming removed 7 bases from V and 4 bases from J; junction bases left unmatched: 4. CDR1 is MDHEN, CDR2 SYDVKM, per germline. This CDR3 spans 13 amino acids. This TCR was sampled from a human donor who had recovered from COVID-19. This chain connects TRBV28 to TRBJ2-5, with 9 bases fitting TRBD1. Sequences were obtained from CD4+ T cells from blood, cultured in vitro. The CDR3 is CASILQGAETQYF. CDR3 nucleotides: TGTGCCAGCATCTTACAGGGGGCAGAGACCCAGTACTTC.